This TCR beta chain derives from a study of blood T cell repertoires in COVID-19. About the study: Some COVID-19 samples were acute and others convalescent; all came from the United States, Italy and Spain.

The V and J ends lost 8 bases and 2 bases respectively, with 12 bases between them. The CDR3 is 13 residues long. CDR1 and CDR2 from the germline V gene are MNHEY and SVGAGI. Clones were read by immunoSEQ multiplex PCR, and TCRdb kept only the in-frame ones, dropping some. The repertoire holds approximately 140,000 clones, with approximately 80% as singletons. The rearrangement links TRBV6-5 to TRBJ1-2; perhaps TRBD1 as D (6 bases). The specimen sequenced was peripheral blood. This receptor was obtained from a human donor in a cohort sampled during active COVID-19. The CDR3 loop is CASHRTANYGYTF. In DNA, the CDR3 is TGTGCCAGCCACAGGACAGCAAACTATGGCTACACCTTC.